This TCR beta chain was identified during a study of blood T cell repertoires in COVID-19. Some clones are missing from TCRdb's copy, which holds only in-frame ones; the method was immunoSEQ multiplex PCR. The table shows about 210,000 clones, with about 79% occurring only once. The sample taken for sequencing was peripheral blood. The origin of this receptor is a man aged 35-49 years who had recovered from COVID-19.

The CDR3 sequence is CASSLGVGQRGIYEQFF. For the CDR3, the DNA is TGTGCCAGCAGCTTAGGCGTTGGACAGCGGGGGATCTATGAGCAGTTCTTC. V gene TRBV7-9 combines with J gene TRBJ2-1, with TRBD2 identical over 8 bases. V trimming: 1 base; J trimming: 8 bases; junction bases outside the gene matches: 13. The CDR3 runs to 17 residues. CDR1 and CDR2 (germline): SEHNR, FQNEAQ (reference sequence).